This TCR beta chain was sequenced during a study of blood T cell repertoires in COVID-19. Sequenced by immunoSEQ multiplex PCR; TCRdb stores in-frame clones only, minus some. In the table there are tens of thousands of clones, more than 80% of which are singletons. The germline V gene has CDR1 SGDLS and CDR2 YYNGEE. The CDR3 is 15 amino acids. Deletions cut 3 bases from V and 1 base from J, with 10 bases between. This clone has only one observation. The chain is built from TRBV9 and TRBJ2-2; tentative D call: TRBD2 (5 bases). This receptor was obtained from a human donor in a cohort sampled during active COVID-19. The specimen sequenced was peripheral blood. The CDR3: CASSAGLKNTGELFF. Written as DNA, the CDR3 is TGTGCCAGCAGCGCCGGACTGAAGAACACCGGGGAGCTGTTTTTT.